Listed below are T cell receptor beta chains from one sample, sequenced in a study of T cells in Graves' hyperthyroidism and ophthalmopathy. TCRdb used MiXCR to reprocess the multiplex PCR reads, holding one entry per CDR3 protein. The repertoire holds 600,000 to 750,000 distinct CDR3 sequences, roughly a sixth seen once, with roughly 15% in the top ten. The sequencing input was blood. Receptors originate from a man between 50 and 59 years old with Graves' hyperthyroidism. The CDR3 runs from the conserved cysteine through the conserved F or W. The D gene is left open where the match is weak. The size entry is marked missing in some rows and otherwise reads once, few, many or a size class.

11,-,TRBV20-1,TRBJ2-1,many,CSAGPPREQFF,TGCAGTGCTGGCCCCCCCCGAGAGCAGTTCTTC
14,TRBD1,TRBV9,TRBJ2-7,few,CASSVDQGAREQYF,TGTGCCAGCAGCGTAGACCAGGGGGCGCGAGAGCAGTACTTC
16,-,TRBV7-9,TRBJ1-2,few,CASSSTPDRPNYGYTF,TGTGCCAGCAGCTCCACACCGGACAGACCTAACTATGGCTACACCTTC
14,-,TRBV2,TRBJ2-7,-,CASSQGNRYYEQYF,TGTGCCAGCAGCCAAGGGAATCGATACTACGAGCAGTACTTC
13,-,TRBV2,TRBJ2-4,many,CASSDSGEDIQYF,TGTGCCAGCAGTGATTCGGGAGAGGACATTCAGTACTTC
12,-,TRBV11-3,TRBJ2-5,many,CASSNGKETQYF,TGTGCCAGCAGCAATGGCAAAGAGACCCAGTACTTC
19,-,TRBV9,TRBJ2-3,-,CASSVNTQSPGTSTDTQYF,TGTGCCAGCAGCGTAAACACTCAGTCCCCCGGGACTAGCACAGATACGCAGTATTTT
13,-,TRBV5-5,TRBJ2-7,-,CASSITGEGEQYF,TGTGCCAGCAGCATCACAGGGGAGGGCGAGCAGTACTTC
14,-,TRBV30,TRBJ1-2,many,CACSAQGANYGYTF,TGTGCCTGCTCCGCACAGGGAGCTAACTATGGCTACACCTTC
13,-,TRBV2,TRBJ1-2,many,CASNGWTRGGYTF,TGTGCCAGCAACGGTTGGACCCGAGGAGGCTACACCTTC
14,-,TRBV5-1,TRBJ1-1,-,CASSESAHVDEAFF,TGCGCCAGCAGCGAGTCGGCCCATGTAGATGAAGCTTTCTTT
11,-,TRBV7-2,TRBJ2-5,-,CASSKVETQYF,TGTGCCAGCAGCAAGGTCGAGACCCAGTACTTC
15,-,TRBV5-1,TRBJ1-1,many,CASSFVGGMNTEAFF,TGCGCCAGCAGCTTTGTCGGGGGAATGAACACTGAAGCTTTCTTT
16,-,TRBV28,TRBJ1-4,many,CASRGADRATNEKLFF,TGTGCCAGCAGAGGGGCAGACCGCGCAACTAATGAAAAACTGTTTTTT
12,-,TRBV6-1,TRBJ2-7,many,CASSGSSYEQYF,TGTGCCAGCAGTGGCAGCTCCTACGAGCAGTACTTC
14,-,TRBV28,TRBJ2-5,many,CASSLDIRKETQYF,TGTGCCAGCAGCCTGGACATCCGAAAAGAGACCCAGTACTTC
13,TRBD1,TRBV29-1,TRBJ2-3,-,CSVRTGGTDMQYF,TGCAGCGTCAGGACAGGGGGGACAGATATGCAGTATTTT
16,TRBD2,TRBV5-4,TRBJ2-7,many,CASSLGLAGGRREQYF,TGTGCCAGCAGCTTAGGACTAGCGGGAGGCCGGAGGGAGCAGTACTTC
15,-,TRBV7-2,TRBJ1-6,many,CASSSLGPNNSPLHF,TGTGCCAGCAGCTCGTTGGGACCTAATAATTCACCCCTCCACTTT
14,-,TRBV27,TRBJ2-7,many,CASSSSRTSYEQYF,TGTGCCAGCAGTTCCTCACGAACCTCCTACGAGCAGTACTTC
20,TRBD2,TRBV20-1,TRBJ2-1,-,CSASPRGLAGGKSSYNEQFF,TGCAGTGCTAGCCCAAGGGGACTAGCGGGAGGCAAGAGCTCCTACAATGAGCAGTTCTTC
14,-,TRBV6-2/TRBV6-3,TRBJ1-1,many,CASRETLMNTEAFF,TGTGCCAGCAGAGAGACACTCATGAACACTGAAGCTTTCTTT
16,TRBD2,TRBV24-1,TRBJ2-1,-,CATSDQNSGRAGEQFF,TGTGCCACCAGTGACCAAAATAGCGGGAGGGCCGGTGAGCAGTTCTTC
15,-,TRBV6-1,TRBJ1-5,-,CASSPWAGPNQPQHF,TGTGCCAGCAGTCCCTGGGCAGGACCTAATCAGCCCCAGCATTTT
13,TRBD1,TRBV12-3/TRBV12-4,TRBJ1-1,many,CASSPSPHRGAFF,TGTGCCAGCAGTCCCAGCCCCCACAGGGGCGCTTTCTTT
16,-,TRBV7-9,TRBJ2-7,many,CASSRQRGKESYEQYF,TGTGCCAGCAGCAGACAACGGGGGAAAGAATCCTACGAGCAGTACTTC
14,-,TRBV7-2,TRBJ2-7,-,CASSPDQGSYEQYF,TGCGCCAGCAGCCCCGACCAGGGTTCCTACGAGCAGTACTTC